Shown below are 6 T cell receptor beta chains from a single sample sequenced in a study of T cell changes during pregnancy in multiple sclerosis. Some clones are missing from TCRdb's copy, which holds only in-frame ones; the method was immunoSEQ multiplex PCR. The table has over 25,000 clones, 70% to 90% seen once. The source was CD8+ T cells from peripheral blood mononuclear cells, collected after pregnancy. These receptors were collected from a female donor with multiple sclerosis, enrolled in a pregnancy study.

The rearrangement uses TRBV9 and TRBJ2-7; maybe TRBD2 (6 bases). V gave up 0 bases and J gave up 6 bases, with 7 bases separating them. The germline V gene has CDR1 SGDLS and CDR2 YYNGEE. The CDR3 has 12 amino acids. The CDR3 is CASSVEEGEQYF. Here the CDR3 DNA reads TGTGCCAGCAGCGTAGAGGAGGGCGAGCAGTACTTC.

In nucleotides, the CDR3 is TGTGCCAGCAGCCATGGGGGAACTAGCGGGAGACCCTACAATGAGCAGTTCTTC. It encodes CASSHGGTSGRPYNEQFF. This chain joins TRBV2 and TRBJ2-1; the match to TRBD2 covers 11 bases. CDR1 and CDR2 (germline): SNHLY, FYNNEI. V lost 6 bases, J lost 2 bases, and 12 bases stayed unmatched. The CDR3 sequence is 18 residues long.

This chain uses TRBV27 with TRBJ2-7; tentatively, D is TRBD2 (7 bases). Trimming took 3 bases from V and 2 from J, leaving 20 bases between them. Germline assignment: CDR1 MNHEY and CDR2 SMNVEV (reference sequence). The length of the CDR3 is 17 residues. The CDR3 here is CASSFGAEGGPPYEQYF. Written as DNA, the CDR3 is TGTGCCAGCAGTTTCGGGGCCGAGGGGGGGCCACCCTACGAGCAGTACTTC.

CDR3 DNA sequence: TGTGCCAGCAGTGAAGGGACAGGGGCTGGAAACACCATATATTTT. This translates into CASSEGTGAGNTIYF. The gene calls are TRBV2 and TRBJ1-3, with 9 bases matching TRBD1. Germline V gene lookup returns CDR1 SNHLY and CDR2 FYNNEI. The CDR3 runs to 15 residues. Trimming at V came to 1 base and at J to 2 bases, leaving 0 bases not matched to a gene.

This chain joins TRBV5-4 and TRBJ1-2; 9 positions agree with TRBD1. The J segment lost 4 bases and the V segment lost 7 bases, leaving 11 bases of the junction unmatched. This CDR3 is 15 amino acids long. Germline-derived CDR1 and CDR2 are SGHNT and YYREEE (reference sequence). In nucleotides, the CDR3 is TGTGCCAGCCGGGACAGGGATACTCTCGGCTATGGCTACACCTTC. Translating gives CASRDRDTLGYGYTF.

The chain combines TRBV28 with TRBJ2-5, with 12 nucleotides matching TRBD2. J lost 4 bases, V lost 4 bases, and 10 bases had no gene match. The germline gives CDR1 MDHEN, CDR2 SYDVKM. The CDR3 extends over 17 amino acids. In DNA form, the CDR3 reads TGTGCCAGCAGTTCTGTCGGCCTAGCGGGGGGGGGAGAGACCCAGTACTTC. As protein: CASSSVGLAGGGETQYF.